These 3 T cell receptor beta chains share one sample of origin, sequenced in a study of blood T cell repertoires in COVID-19. TCRdb's copy holds only in-frame clones and misses some; the assay was immunoSEQ multiplex PCR. Of around 300,000 clones listed, about 90% are singletons. Sequenced material: PBMCs or T cells enriched from blood (not recorded which). The receptors derive from a man aged 30-40 years who had recovered from COVID-19.

This sequence joins TRBV19 and TRBJ1-5; D gene ambiguous. This CDR3 region has 13 residues. The V gene's germline CDR1 is LNHDA and CDR2 SQIVND (reference sequence). The V and J ends lost 4 bases and 0 bases respectively, with 4 bases between them. This CDR3 reads CASSTHSNQPQHF. The CDR3 DNA reads as TGTGCCAGTAGTACCCATAGCAATCAGCCCCAGCATTTT.

The chain recombines TRBV7-8 with TRBJ1-2, with 8 bases that match TRBD1. Looked up from germline, CDR1 is SGHVS and CDR2 is FQNEAQ. The CDR3 consists of 13 residues. The junction had 3 bases not matched to a gene; V was cut back by 1 base and J by 8 bases. The CDR3 nucleotides read TGTGCCAGCAGCTTAGGACAGGGGAGCGGCTACACCTTC. Amino acids: CASSLGQGSGYTF.

The CDR3 nucleotides are TGCACCAGCAGCCAAGATCGAAGGACAGGGGGCTTCTCTGGAAACACCATATATTTT. Amino acids: CTSSQDRRTGGFSGNTIYF. This rearrangement joins TRBV1 to TRBJ1-3; the table's D call TRBD1 went unverified against the DNA. TRBV1 is marked as a pseudogene. The CDR3 is 19 amino acids.